This TCR beta chain was captured in a study of long-term antiretroviral therapy in people with HIV. The study, taken as a whole, reports: Clones that had undergone expansion before ART dominated the repertoire at all time points. ART preceded a rise in diversity that nonetheless stayed lower than in transplant donor controls.

The authors ran the immunoSEQ assay, v3.0, at survey level. It was roughly 40,000-50,000 T-cell genomes per sample that sequencing targeted. Sequenced by immunoSEQ multiplex PCR; TCRdb stores in-frame clones only, minus some. The sample has tens of thousands of clones; roughly four fifths are singletons. V was shortened by 1 base and J by 1 base, with 13 bases between the two germline ends. CDR3 length equals 16 residues. Germline values: CDR1 LGHNA, CDR2 YSLEER. Turning to this clone: Its cognate antigen is unknown.

This clonotype was obtained from a man younger than 35 with HIV. The chain is built from TRBV4-3 and TRBJ2-5, with TRBD2 as a possible D gene (5 bases). Sequencing was performed on unsorted PBMCs, taken 0.3 years after starting antiretroviral therapy. The CDR3 reads CASSQASGASQETQYF. The CDR3 DNA is TGCGCCAGCAGCCAAGCCAGCGGAGCTAGCCAAGAGACCCAGTACTTC.